Listed below are T cell receptor beta chains from one sample, sequenced in a study of OX40 agonist ivuxolimab in advanced cancers. The table came from immunoSEQ multiplex PCR; TCRdb's copy has only in-frame clones and leaves some out. The sample lists tens of thousands of clones; around nine tenths were seen once. This material consisted of CD4+ or CD8+ T cells sorted from blood, taken in a trial of the OX40 agonist ivuxolimab. Receptor source: an adult with an advanced solid tumor such as melanoma, head and neck, liver or kidney cancer. Each CDR3 is given with its conserved first and last residue. D genes are given only for firm matches. Not all rows give a size; the values are once, few, many and, for expanded clones, a class.

clone size: once
V gene: TRBV2
J gene: TRBJ2-5
D gene: -
CDR3 DNA: TGTGCCAGCAGTGACCTGACAGGTACCGGATACTTC
CDR3 protein: CASSDLTGTGYF

clone size: -
V gene: TRBV7-2
J gene: TRBJ1-5
D gene: -
CDR3 DNA: TGTGCCAGCCAACTGCATAGCAATCAGCCCCAGCATTTT
CDR3 protein: CASQLHSNQPQHF

clone size: -
V gene: TRBV25-1
J gene: TRBJ2-7
D gene: -
CDR3 DNA: TGTGCCAGCGCCCCCAGCGCAACGATTTACGAGCAGTACTTC
CDR3 protein: CASAPSATIYEQYF

clone size: -
V gene: TRBV5-1
J gene: TRBJ2-2
D gene: -
CDR3 DNA: TGCGCCAGCAGCTTGGCCGTGACAATCGGGGAGCTGTTTTTT
CDR3 protein: CASSLAVTIGELFF

clone size: -
V gene: TRBV10-3
J gene: TRBJ1-5
D gene: TRBD1
CDR3 DNA: TGTGCCATCACGACAGGGAGGGATCAGCCCCAGCATTTT
CDR3 protein: CAITTGRDQPQHF

clone size: -
V gene: TRBV6-6
J gene: TRBJ2-3
D gene: -
CDR3 DNA: TGTGCCAGCAGCCTAGGGGGGGATACGCAGTATTTT
CDR3 protein: CASSLGGDTQYF

clone size: -
V gene: TRBV5-1
J gene: TRBJ2-6
D gene: -
CDR3 DNA: TGCGCCAGCAGCGATAACTCTGGGGCCAACGTCCTGACTTTC
CDR3 protein: CASSDNSGANVLTF

clone size: -
V gene: TRBV9
J gene: TRBJ1-2
D gene: -
CDR3 DNA: TGTGCCAGCAGCGTAGAGGATTATGGCTACACCTTC
CDR3 protein: CASSVEDYGYTF

clone size: -
V gene: TRBV7-6
J gene: TRBJ2-3
D gene: -
CDR3 DNA: TGTGCCAGCAGCCCAACCACAGATACGCAGTATTTT
CDR3 protein: CASSPTTDTQYF

clone size: -
V gene: TRBV6-1
J gene: TRBJ1-5
D gene: -
CDR3 DNA: TGTGCCAGCAGTGAGGGAGATCAGCCCCAGCATTTT
CDR3 protein: CASSEGDQPQHF

clone size: -
V gene: TRBV2
J gene: TRBJ1-6
D gene: TRBD1
CDR3 DNA: TGTGCCAGCGGTACGGACAGGGGGGGAGGCACCTATAATTCACCCCTCCACTTT
CDR3 protein: CASGTDRGGGTYNSPLHF

clone size: -
V gene: TRBV20-1
J gene: TRBJ2-7
D gene: -
CDR3 DNA: TGCAGTGCTATCAAGGATTACGAGCAGTACTTC
CDR3 protein: CSAIKDYEQYF

clone size: -
V gene: TRBV10-3
J gene: TRBJ2-1
D gene: TRBD1
CDR3 DNA: TGTGCCATCGTGGGGACAGGGGGCAATGAGCAGTTCTTC
CDR3 protein: CAIVGTGGNEQFF

clone size: -
V gene: TRBV11-2
J gene: TRBJ2-7
D gene: TRBD2
CDR3 DNA: TGTGCCAGCAGCTTCAGCGGGGGGGAAGTAAACGAGCAGTACTTC
CDR3 protein: CASSFSGGEVNEQYF

clone size: -
V gene: TRBV10-3
J gene: TRBJ2-3
D gene: -
CDR3 DNA: TGTGCCATCAGTGAGTCTAGTACCACAGATACGCAGTATTTT
CDR3 protein: CAISESSTTDTQYF

clone size: once
V gene: TRBV5-1
J gene: TRBJ2-5
D gene: TRBD2
CDR3 DNA: TGCGCCAGCAGCTTGGACCGGGGGGGCACAGAGACCCAGTACTTC
CDR3 protein: CASSLDRGGTETQYF

clone size: -
V gene: TRBV7-9
J gene: TRBJ2-3
D gene: -
CDR3 DNA: TGTGCCAGCAGCTTCGGGGTTAGCACAGATACGCAGTATTTT
CDR3 protein: CASSFGVSTDTQYF

clone size: once
V gene: TRBV7-9
J gene: TRBJ2-7
D gene: TRBD2
CDR3 DNA: TGTGCCAGCAGCTCACTAGCGGGAGCCCACGAGCAGTACTTC
CDR3 protein: CASSSLAGAHEQYF

clone size: -
V gene: TRBV29-1
J gene: TRBJ2-2
D gene: TRBD2
CDR3 DNA: TGCAGCGTGAAGGGACTAGCGAACACCGGGGAGCTGTTTTTT
CDR3 protein: CSVKGLANTGELFF

clone size: few
V gene: TRBV18
J gene: TRBJ1-2
D gene: TRBD1
CDR3 DNA: TGTGCCAGCTCCCAAGGACAGGACGGCTACACCTTC
CDR3 protein: CASSQGQDGYTF

clone size: -
V gene: TRBV27
J gene: TRBJ1-5
D gene: -
CDR3 DNA: TGTGCCAGCAGTCCCCCCCCCGACAGGATCCTCGATAGCAATCAGCCCCAGCATTTT
CDR3 protein: CASSPPPDRILDSNQPQHF

clone size: -
V gene: TRBV11-3
J gene: TRBJ2-3
D gene: TRBD1
CDR3 DNA: TGTGCCAGCAGCTTAGAACCCGCAGGGGGCAGCGATACGCAGTATTTT
CDR3 protein: CASSLEPAGGSDTQYF

clone size: -
V gene: TRBV12-5
J gene: TRBJ1-1
D gene: TRBD1
CDR3 DNA: TGTGCTAGTGTCCTACAGGGGTACACTGAAGCTTTCTTT
CDR3 protein: CASVLQGYTEAFF

clone size: few
V gene: TRBV29-1
J gene: TRBJ1-2
D gene: TRBD1
CDR3 DNA: TGCAGCGTAGGACAGGCGGATGGCTACACCTTC
CDR3 protein: CSVGQADGYTF

clone size: -
V gene: TRBV5-4
J gene: TRBJ1-1
D gene: -
CDR3 DNA: TGTGCCAGCAGCCCCGGAACCGGGGAGGACACTGAAGCTTTCTTT
CDR3 protein: CASSPGTGEDTEAFF

clone size: once
V gene: TRBV19
J gene: TRBJ2-2
D gene: -
CDR3 DNA: TGTGCCAGTAGTATCCTGGGGGCCACCGGGGAGCTGTTTTTT
CDR3 protein: CASSILGATGELFF

clone size: few
V gene: TRBV2
J gene: TRBJ2-3
D gene: TRBD2
CDR3 DNA: TGTGGACTAACTGGGGCGGGGGTAGATACGCAGTATTTT
CDR3 protein: CGLTGAGVDTQYF

clone size: -
V gene: TRBV4-3
J gene: TRBJ2-5
D gene: -
CDR3 DNA: TGCGCCAGCAGCCTCAATTCGCGAGGAGAGACCCAGTACTTC
CDR3 protein: CASSLNSRGETQYF

clone size: -
V gene: TRBV7-9
J gene: TRBJ2-1
D gene: TRBD1
CDR3 DNA: TGTGCCAGCAGCTTAGTGGGCGAGGGGGCGGGTAGGAATGAGCAGTTCTTC
CDR3 protein: CASSLVGEGAGRNEQFF

clone size: -
V gene: TRBV27
J gene: TRBJ2-2
D gene: -
CDR3 DNA: TGTGCCAGCAGTTTATCGTCCCGCCAAGGAATGGCCGGGGAGCTGTTTTTT
CDR3 protein: CASSLSSRQGMAGELFF

clone size: -
V gene: TRBV5-4
J gene: TRBJ2-1
D gene: TRBD2
CDR3 DNA: TGTGCCAGCAGCTTGTCCCCTACTAGCGTGAACAATGAGCAGTTCTTC
CDR3 protein: CASSLSPTSVNNEQFF

clone size: -
V gene: TRBV7-3
J gene: TRBJ2-3
D gene: -
CDR3 DNA: TGTGCCAGCAGCTTAAACGGGGTACTTAGCACAGATACGCAGTATTTT
CDR3 protein: CASSLNGVLSTDTQYF

clone size: -
V gene: TRBV9
J gene: TRBJ1-2
D gene: -
CDR3 DNA: TGTGCCAGCAGCGCCGGCCCTTACTATGGCTACACCTTC
CDR3 protein: CASSAGPYYGYTF

clone size: -
V gene: TRBV27
J gene: TRBJ1-1
D gene: -
CDR3 DNA: TGTGCCAGCGGGTTTGGGGGGTATCGCACTGAAGCTTTCTTT
CDR3 protein: CASGFGGYRTEAFF

clone size: once
V gene: TRBV27
J gene: TRBJ2-3
D gene: -
CDR3 DNA: TGTGCCAGCAGTCACTTAGATACGCAGTATTTT
CDR3 protein: CASSHLDTQYF

clone size: -
V gene: TRBV18
J gene: TRBJ2-7
D gene: TRBD1
CDR3 DNA: TGTGCCAGCTCAGCCGACAGGGGGGCCTACGAGCAGTACTTC
CDR3 protein: CASSADRGAYEQYF

clone size: once
V gene: TRBV30
J gene: TRBJ1-2
D gene: -
CDR3 DNA: TGTGCCTGGAGCTCGAGAACCTATGGCTACACCTTC
CDR3 protein: CAWSSRTYGYTF

clone size: -
V gene: TRBV7-9
J gene: TRBJ2-3
D gene: -
CDR3 DNA: TGTGCCAGCAGCTTAACAAGCATTACAGATACGCAGTATTTT
CDR3 protein: CASSLTSITDTQYF

clone size: -
V gene: TRBV10-3
J gene: TRBJ2-3
D gene: TRBD2
CDR3 DNA: TGTGCCATCGGACTAGCGGGAGCGCCCACAGATACGCAGTATTTT
CDR3 protein: CAIGLAGAPTDTQYF

clone size: -
V gene: TRBV6-5
J gene: TRBJ2-7
D gene: -
CDR3 DNA: TGTGCCAGCTCTTCGACTGAAGGGCAGTACTTC
CDR3 protein: CASSSTEGQYF

clone size: -
V gene: TRBV19
J gene: TRBJ2-1
D gene: -
CDR3 DNA: TGTGCCAGTAGCTACAGAAAGCCATACAATGAGCAGTTCTTC
CDR3 protein: CASSYRKPYNEQFF

clone size: -
V gene: TRBV6-5
J gene: TRBJ2-1
D gene: -
CDR3 DNA: TGTGCCAGCAGGGCTAGGGAGGCCAATGAGCAGTTCTTC
CDR3 protein: CASRAREANEQFF

clone size: -
V gene: TRBV10-1
J gene: TRBJ2-3
D gene: -
CDR3 DNA: TGCGCCAGCAGTAGCGGAAGCACAGATACGCAGTATTTT
CDR3 protein: CASSSGSTDTQYF

clone size: -
V gene: TRBV9
J gene: TRBJ2-1
D gene: TRBD2
CDR3 DNA: TGTGCCAGCAGCGTAGGGGGACTAACCCGGAATGAGCAGTTCTTC
CDR3 protein: CASSVGGLTRNEQFF

clone size: -
V gene: TRBV30
J gene: TRBJ1-6
D gene: -
CDR3 DNA: TGTGCCTGGAGTGTAGAATTTTCACCCCTCCACTTT
CDR3 protein: CAWSVEFSPLHF

clone size: -
V gene: TRBV13
J gene: TRBJ2-2
D gene: -
CDR3 DNA: TGTGCCAGCAGCCGCGAGAACACCGGGGAGCTGTTTTTT
CDR3 protein: CASSRENTGELFF

clone size: -
V gene: TRBV15
J gene: TRBJ2-7
D gene: -
CDR3 DNA: TGTGCCACCAGGAGAGAAAGGGGATCCTCCTACGAGCAGTACTTC
CDR3 protein: CATRRERGSSYEQYF

clone size: -
V gene: TRBV6-5
J gene: TRBJ2-1
D gene: -
CDR3 DNA: TGTGCCAGCAGTCGACTAGTCACTTGGAATGAGCAGTTCTTC
CDR3 protein: CASSRLVTWNEQFF

clone size: -
V gene: TRBV5-6
J gene: TRBJ2-1
D gene: -
CDR3 DNA: TGTGCCAGCAGCCTCGGCAGGCTCAATGAGCAGTTCTTC
CDR3 protein: CASSLGRLNEQFF